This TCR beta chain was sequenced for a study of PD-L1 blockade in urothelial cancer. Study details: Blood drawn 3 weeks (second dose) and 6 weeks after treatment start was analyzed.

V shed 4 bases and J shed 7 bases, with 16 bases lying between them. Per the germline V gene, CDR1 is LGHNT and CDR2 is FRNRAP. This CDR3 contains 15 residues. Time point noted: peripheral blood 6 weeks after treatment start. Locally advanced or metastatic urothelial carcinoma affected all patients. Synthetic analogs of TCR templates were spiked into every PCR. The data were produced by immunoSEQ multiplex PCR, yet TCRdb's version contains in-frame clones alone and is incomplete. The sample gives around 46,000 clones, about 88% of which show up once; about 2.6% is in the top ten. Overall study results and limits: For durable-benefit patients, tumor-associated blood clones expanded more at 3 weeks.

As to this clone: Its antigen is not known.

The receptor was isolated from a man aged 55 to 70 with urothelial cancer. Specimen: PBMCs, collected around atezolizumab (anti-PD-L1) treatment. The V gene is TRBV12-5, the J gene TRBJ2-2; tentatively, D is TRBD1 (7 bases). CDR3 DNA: TGTGCTAGTGGTTCCCAGGGGGGCTCGGTCGGGGAGCTGTTTTTT. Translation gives CASGSQGGSVGELFF.